Listed here are 30 T cell receptor beta chains from one sample, sequenced in a study of response to subunit inactivated influenza vaccine (dated by TCRdb to the late 2010s). The protocol used for the library was RT-PCR. These reads were obtained on an Illumina HiSeq 2500. TCRdb handled the public reads itself, with Q25 trimming in fastp and clone calling in MiXCR, and kept productive beta chains. Every distinct CDR3 protein forms one entry, paired with its most common genes and DNA. The sample records about 180,000 distinct CDR3 sequences, roughly a tenth of which are singletons. The ten largest account for 35% to 40% of the sample. Sequences were derived from CD8+ T cells sorted from PBMCs, sampled less than 30 months after vaccination. The receptors were sampled from a man between 50 and 69 years old who received an inactivated influenza vaccine. Donor details come from another sample of the same person, matched by shared clones.

The rearrangement joins TRBV7-2 to TRBJ2-2; no clear D gene. Germline CDR1 reads SGHTA; CDR2 reads FQGNSA. Trimming shortened V by 4 bases and J by 5 bases, and 8 bases separated the two germline ends. The CDR3 runs 13 residues. The CDR3 bases are TGTGCCAGCAGCTCCCTGGGGACCGGGGAGCTGTTTTTT. Translation: CASSSLGTGELFF.

This clonotype was picked up a small number of times. Written as DNA, the CDR3 is TGTGCCAGCAGCCCGAAGGGGGTTGGGAACAATGAGCAGTTCTTC. It translates to CASSPKGVGNNEQFF. The chain carries TRBV7-9 and TRBJ2-1; D perhaps matches TRBD1 (6 bases). V was cut by 5 bases and J by 5 bases, with 16 bases left in between. The CDR3 contains 15 residues. Germline loops: CDR1 SEHNR, CDR2 FQNEAQ (reference sequence). The whole variable domain, filled in from reference TRBV7-9 and TRBJ2-1, reads DTGVSQNPRHKITKRGQNVTFRCDPISEHNRLYWYRQTLGQGPEFLTYFQNEAQLEKSRLLSDRFSAERPKGSFSTLEIQRTEQGDSAMYLCASSPKGVGNNEQFFGPGTRLTVL.

About this clonotype: This may stem from a read error, because a much larger clone lies one nucleotide away. This chain joins TRBV19 and TRBJ2-5; the D gene is possibly TRBD2 (5 bases). The CDR3 covers 15 residues. Trimming left V 5 bases short and J 2 bases short, with 15 bases between. Germline CDR1 is LNHDA and CDR2 is SQIVND (reference sequence). DNA of the CDR3: TGTGCCAGTAGTGTAGCGAGACGTCATCAAGAGACCCAGTACTTC. It translates to CASSVARRHQETQYF. Variable domain in full (rest from reference TRBV19 and TRBJ2-5): DGGITQSPKYLFRKEGQNVTLSCEQNLNHDAMYWYRQDPGQGLRLIYYSQIVNDFQKGDIAEGYSVSREKKESFPLTVTSAQKNPTAFYLCASSVARRHQETQYFGPGTRLLVL.

This clonotype was observed many times. The CDR3 nucleotides are TGCGCCAGCAGCCCGAGACAGGGTTCCACCGGGGAGCTGTTTTTT. Encoded protein: CASSPRQGSTGELFF. The chain joins TRBV4-3 to TRBJ2-2; TRBD1 matches 7 bases. This CDR3 is built from 15 residues. Looked up from germline, CDR1 is LGHNA and CDR2 is YSLEER. V gave up 4 bases and J gave up 4 bases; unmatched junction bases: 6.

This clonotype was seen more than once but under ten times. The rearrangement uses TRBV25-1 and TRBJ1-1, with D maybe TRBD1 (6 bases). The CDR3 runs 14 residues. V was trimmed by 2 bases and J by 4 bases, leaving 11 bases between them. Germline lookup yields CDR1 MGHDK and CDR2 SYGVNS. This chain's CDR3 is CASSEPGGGTEAFF. The DNA for the CDR3 is TGTGCCAGCAGTGAACCCGGAGGGGGCACTGAAGCTTTCTTT. Full variable domain (missing parts from reference TRBV25-1 and TRBJ1-1): EADIYQTPRYLVIGTGKKITLECSQTMGHDKMYWYQQDPGMELHLIHYSYGVNSTEKGDLSSESTVSRIRTEHFPLTLESARPSHTSQYLCASSEPGGGTEAFFGQGTRLTVV.

This clonotype has more than one count but fewer than ten. V and J are TRBV5-5 and TRBJ2-1; 7 bases align to TRBD1. The CDR3 runs to 17 residues. Germline CDR1 is SGHKS and CDR2 is YYEKEE (reference sequence). The ends lost 1 base at V and 4 bases at J; junction bases unmatched: 11. The CDR3 spells CASSLTRTGALYNEQFF. Written as DNA, the CDR3 is TGTGCCAGCAGCTTGACCCGTACAGGGGCCCTATACAATGAGCAGTTCTTC. The full variable domain, with the rest looked up from reference TRBV5-5 and TRBJ2-1, is DAGVTQSPTHLIKTRGQQVTLRCSPISGHKSVSWYQQVLGQGPQFIFQYYEKEERGRGNFPDRFSARQFPNYSSELNVNALLLGDSALYLCASSLTRTGALYNEQFFGPGTRLTVL.

V is TRBV5-4 and J is TRBJ1-1; 9 nucleotides align to TRBD1. CDR1 is SGHNT, CDR2 YYREEE, per germline (reference sequence). The CDR3 sequence is 14 residues long. J was trimmed by 7 bases and V by 2 bases; bases with no gene match: 6. CDR3 sequence (DNA): TGTGCCAGCAGCTTTACCGGGACAGGGATTGAAGCTTTCTTT. This translates into CASSFTGTGIEAFF.

This chain links TRBV4-1 with TRBJ2-3; TRBD2 aligns across 9 bases. Trimming at V came to 1 base and at J to 7 bases, leaving 9 bases not matched to a gene. The CDR3 is 16 residues long. CDR1 and CDR2 from the germline V gene are MGHRA and YSYEKL. The CDR3 DNA follows: TGCGCCAGCAGCCAAGGTAGCCTAGCGGGACACTATACGCAGTATTTT. This translates into CASSQGSLAGHYTQYF.

This clonotype was observed many times. The chain recombines TRBV12-3 or TRBV12-4 with TRBJ1-5; D gene uncertain. This CDR3 has 14 residues. With 8 bases removed from V and 2 bases from J, the gap between germline ends came to 13 bases. CDR3 in DNA: TGTGCCAGCGCGAACGGCTGGGGCAATCAGCCCCAGCATTTT. It encodes CASANGWGNQPQHF.

This clonotype was seen a handful of times. This chain uses TRBV19 with TRBJ1-2; 9 nucleotides agree with TRBD1. The CDR3 length is 14 residues. The V gene end was trimmed by 10 bases and the J gene end by 4 bases; junction bases not matched to a gene: 10. Per germline, CDR1 LNHDA and CDR2 SQIVND (reference sequence). The CDR3 DNA reads TGTGCCACCGAGTCCGGGACAGGGCTCTATGGCTACACCTTC. Translating it yields CATESGTGLYGYTF. The full variable domain, in which reference TRBV19 and TRBJ1-2 provide the parts outside the CDR3, is DGGITQSPKYLFRKEGQNVTLSCEQNLNHDAMYWYRQDPGQGLRLIYYSQIVNDFQKGDIAEGYSVSREKKESFPLTVTSAQKNPTAFYLCATESGTGLYGYTFGSGTRLTVV.

Ten or more counts support this clonotype. The chain couples TRBV7-6 to TRBJ2-7; 9 positions agree with TRBD1. The V segment lost 1 base and the J segment 4 bases; nucleotides outside the gene matches: 8. CDR1 SGHVS and CDR2 FNYEAQ come from the germline V gene. The CDR3 sequence is 16 residues long. CDR3 region: CASSLGDRGFRYEQYF. CDR3 coding DNA: TGTGCCAGCAGCTTAGGTGACAGGGGGTTTCGGTACGAGCAGTACTTC.

This clonotype has just a few counts. The chain employs TRBV7-6 and TRBJ2-1; 12 nucleotides line up with TRBD2. The CDR3 spans 16 residues. CDR1 and CDR2 (germline): SGHVS, FNYEAQ. Trimming at V came to 5 bases and at J to 10 bases, leaving 12 bases not matched to a gene. CDR3 sequence reads: CASSRRTSGTTREQFF. CDR3 DNA: TGTGCCAGCAGCCGAAGGACTAGCGGGACTACAAGGGAGCAGTTCTTC. The complete variable domain, with remaining parts taken from reference TRBV7-6 and TRBJ2-1, reads GAGVSQSPRYKVTKRGQDVALRCDPISGHVSLYWYRQALGQGPEFLTYFNYEAQQDKSGLPNDRFSAERPEGSISTLTIQRTEQRDSAMYRCASSRRTSGTTREQFFGPGTRLTVL.

A few counts support this clonotype. In nucleotides, the CDR3 is TGTGCCAGCAGCCAAGCGGGGTGGACTGAAGCTTTCTTT. Its protein is CASSQAGWTEAFF. V gene TRBV3-1 combines with J gene TRBJ1-1; D is unclear. This CDR3 is 13 amino acids long. CDR1 is LGHDT, CDR2 YNNKEL, per germline (reference sequence). Trimming stripped 1 base from V and 5 bases from J, with 8 bases between.

The table lists this clonotype with a few counts. The chain carries TRBV5-1 and TRBJ2-2, with a tentative D call TRBD2 (6 bases). The CDR3 consists of 16 residues. Trimming left V 6 bases short and J 0 bases short, with 15 bases between. Germline V gene data show CDR1 as SGHRS and CDR2 as YFSETQ. CDR3 sequence (DNA): TGCGCCAGCACCCCTTTGGGGGGAACGAACACCGGGGAGCTGTTTTTT. Protein product: CASTPLGGTNTGELFF.

This clonotype has ten or more counts. CDR3 region: CASSLSGLPNEQFF. The DNA of the CDR3 is TGTGCCAGCAGCTTATCAGGACTCCCCAATGAGCAGTTCTTC. The chain joins TRBV13 to TRBJ2-1; D may be TRBD2 (5 bases). CDR3 length: 14 residues. Germline-derived CDR1 and CDR2 are PRHDT and FYEKMQ (reference sequence). Deletions cut 2 bases from V and 6 bases from J, with 11 bases between.

The rearrangement uses TRBV7-9 and TRBJ1-2; a possible D gene is TRBD1 (5 bases). CDR3 length: 13 residues. Germline V lookup: CDR1 SEHNR, CDR2 FQNEAQ (reference sequence). Trimming stripped 6 bases from V and 8 bases from J, with 16 bases between. CDR3 sequence reads: CASSYTREGGYTF. CDR3 DNA sequence: TGTGCCAGCAGTTATACCCGGGAGGGGGGCTACACCTTC.

Remarks on this clonotype: It may be a read error: a sequence one base away is much more abundant. This chain links TRBV6-2 or TRBV6-3 with TRBJ2-7; the D gene could be TRBD1 or TRBD2 (6 bases each). Germline-derived CDR1 and CDR2 are MNHEY and SVGEGT. The CDR3 has 14 residues. V was pared by 5 bases and J by 1 base, with 12 bases between. The CDR3: CASSKGGRSYEQYF. CDR3 nucleotide sequence: TGTGCCAGCAGTAAGGGGGGCCGATCCTACGAGCAGTACTTC.

This clonotype was counted between two and nine times. The chain combines TRBV5-1 with TRBJ2-1; D may be TRBD1 or TRBD2 (5 bases each). The CDR3 consists of 15 residues. The germline V gene encodes CDR1 SGHRS and CDR2 YFSETQ. Trimming cost V 4 bases and J 6 bases, with 17 bases left between them. The CDR3 region has the DNA TGCGCCAGCAGCATTTGGGGACCAGGCGTCAATGAGCAGTTCTTC. It codes for CASSIWGPGVNEQFF.

V and J are TRBV5-1 and TRBJ2-3; 11 bases match TRBD2. After removal of 1 base from V and 0 bases from J, the junction contained 10 bases not matched to a gene. There are 19 residues in the CDR3. Germline CDR1 SGHRS, CDR2 YFSETQ. The CDR3 DNA sequence: TGCGCCAGCAGCTTGTATGCGCTAGCGGGGGGACCCAGCACAGATACGCAGTATTTT. It specifies CASSLYALAGGPSTDTQYF.

This clonotype was picked up many times. The chain is built from TRBV4-1 and TRBJ2-7; perhaps TRBD1 as D (5 bases). The germline V and J ends were trimmed by 1 base and 3 bases, with 13 bases remaining between them. Germline-derived CDR1 and CDR2 are MGHRA and YSYEKL. There are 15 residues in the CDR3. CDR3 sequence: CASSQVGEAIYEQYF. CDR3 sequence (DNA): TGCGCCAGCAGCCAAGTAGGGGAAGCAATCTACGAGCAGTACTTC.

This clonotype was recorded at least ten times. This chain uses TRBV28 with TRBJ1-5, with 7 bases fitting TRBD1. The V and J ends lost 3 bases and 0 bases, in that order; junction bases with no gene match: 8. The CDR3 consists of 17 residues. The V gene's germline CDR1 is MDHEN and CDR2 SYDVKM. This CDR3 is CASSFDRVWNSNQPQHF. In DNA form, the CDR3 reads TGTGCCAGCAGTTTCGACAGGGTTTGGAATAGCAATCAGCCCCAGCATTTT.

V usage is TRBV27 and J usage is TRBJ2-7; 7 bases line up with TRBD2. CDR3 length: 15 amino acids. Germline values: CDR1 MNHEY, CDR2 SMNVEV (reference sequence). V dropped 1 base and J dropped 4; count of bases not matched to a gene: 7. The chain's CDR3 is CASSLWASGTYEQYF. The CDR3 DNA sequence: TGTGCCAGCAGTTTATGGGCTAGCGGAACATACGAGCAGTACTTC.

This clonotype has just a few counts. The V and J genes are TRBV7-9 and TRBJ2-5, with 12 bases identical to TRBD1. The germline gives CDR1 SEHNR, CDR2 FQNEAQ (reference sequence). The CDR3 runs 16 residues. V gave up 8 bases and J gave up 4 bases; unmatched junction bases: 11. The CDR3 region has the DNA TGTGCCAGCGTAACACCGGGACAGGGGGCAGGAGAGACCCAGTACTTC. This sequence encodes CASVTPGQGAGETQYF.

Note on this clonotype: At one end, the junction sequence differs from germline, possibly due to a read error. J is TRBJ2-3 and V is TRBV27, with 10 bases fitting TRBD2. CDR3 length: 16 amino acids. Germline CDR1 MNHEY, CDR2 SMNVEV (reference sequence). As DNA, the CDR3 is TGTGCCAGCAGTTCCCTAGCGGGAGAGGGCACAGATACGCAGTGTTTT. Encoded protein: CASSSLAGEGTDTQCF.

Ten or more counts support this clonotype. The V and J genes are TRBV5-1 and TRBJ2-5, with D possibly TRBD2 on 6 matching bases. CDR3 length equals 15 residues. CDR1 and CDR2 from the germline V gene are SGHRS and YFSETQ. V dropped 0 bases and J dropped 2 bases, with 11 bases sitting between them. CDR3 in amino acids: CASSLAIGLQETQYF. CDR3 DNA: TGCGCCAGCAGCTTGGCCATCGGACTACAAGAGACCCAGTACTTC.

The CDR3 bases are TGTGCCAGTAGTATTGCAAGGGGCGACGAGCAGTACTTC. This codes for CASSIARGDEQYF. The chain combines TRBV19 with TRBJ2-7; D is possibly TRBD1 (5 bases). CDR1 is LNHDA and CDR2 is SQIVND in the germline V gene (reference sequence). V gave up 3 bases and J gave up 5 bases, with 11 bases separating them. The CDR3 length is 13 residues. Full variable domain (remainder filled in from reference TRBV19 and TRBJ2-7): DGGITQSPKYLFRKEGQNVTLSCEQNLNHDAMYWYRQDPGQGLRLIYYSQIVNDFQKGDIAEGYSVSREKKESFPLTVTSAQKNPTAFYLCASSIARGDEQYFGPGTRLTVT.

This clonotype showed up many times. The V gene is TRBV29-1, the J gene TRBJ2-3, with D possibly being TRBD2 (5 bases). The CDR3 is 12 residues long. Trimming pared 5 bases from V and 8 bases from J, leaving 14 bases between. From germline, CDR1 is SQVTM and CDR2 ANQGSEA. CDR3 coding DNA: TGCAGCGTTACCCTACCCCGGGGTACGCAGTATTTT. Its protein is CSVTLPRGTQYF.

With respect to this clonotype: The germline gene is not matched at one end of the junction; a read error may be the cause. The V call is TRBV27, the J call TRBJ2-1; D is uncertain. This CDR3 contains 15 residues. From germline, CDR1 is MNHEY and CDR2 SMNVEV (reference sequence). The DNA of the CDR3 is TGTGCCAGCAGTTTAGTTGGCGGCTCCTACAAGGAGCAGTTCTTC. Translation: CASSLVGGSYKEQFF.

This chain's CDR3 is CATSEYRDHEQYF. In DNA, the CDR3 is TGTGCCACCAGTGAGTACAGGGACCACGAGCAGTACTTC. This sequence joins TRBV24-1 and TRBJ2-7; TRBD1 might be the D (6 bases). V was cut by 4 bases and J by 5 bases, with 11 bases left in between. The CDR3 loop spans 13 amino acids. Looked up from germline, CDR1 is KGHDR and CDR2 is SFDVKD.

To note about this clonotype: One end of the junction does not line up with germline, which may come from a read error. J is TRBJ2-1 and V is TRBV28; 7 positions match TRBD2. Per germline, CDR1 MDHEN and CDR2 SYDVKM. The CDR3 consists of 11 residues. The CDR3 protein is CAARDYNAQFF. For the CDR3, the DNA is TGTGCCGCACGGGACTACAATGCGCAGTTCTTC.